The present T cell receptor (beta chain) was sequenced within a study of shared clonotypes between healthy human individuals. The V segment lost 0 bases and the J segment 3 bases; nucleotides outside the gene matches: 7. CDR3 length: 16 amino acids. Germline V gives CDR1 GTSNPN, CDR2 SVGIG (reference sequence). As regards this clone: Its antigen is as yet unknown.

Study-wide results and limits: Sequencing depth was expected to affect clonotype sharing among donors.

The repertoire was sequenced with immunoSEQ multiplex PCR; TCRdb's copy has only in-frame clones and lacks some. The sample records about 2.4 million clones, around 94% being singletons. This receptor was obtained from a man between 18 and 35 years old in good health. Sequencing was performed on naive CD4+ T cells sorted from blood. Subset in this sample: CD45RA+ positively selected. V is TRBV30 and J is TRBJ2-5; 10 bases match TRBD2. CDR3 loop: CAWSVPSGGVKETQYF. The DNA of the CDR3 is TGTGCCTGGAGTGTACCCAGCGGGGGGGTTAAAGAGACCCAGTACTTC.